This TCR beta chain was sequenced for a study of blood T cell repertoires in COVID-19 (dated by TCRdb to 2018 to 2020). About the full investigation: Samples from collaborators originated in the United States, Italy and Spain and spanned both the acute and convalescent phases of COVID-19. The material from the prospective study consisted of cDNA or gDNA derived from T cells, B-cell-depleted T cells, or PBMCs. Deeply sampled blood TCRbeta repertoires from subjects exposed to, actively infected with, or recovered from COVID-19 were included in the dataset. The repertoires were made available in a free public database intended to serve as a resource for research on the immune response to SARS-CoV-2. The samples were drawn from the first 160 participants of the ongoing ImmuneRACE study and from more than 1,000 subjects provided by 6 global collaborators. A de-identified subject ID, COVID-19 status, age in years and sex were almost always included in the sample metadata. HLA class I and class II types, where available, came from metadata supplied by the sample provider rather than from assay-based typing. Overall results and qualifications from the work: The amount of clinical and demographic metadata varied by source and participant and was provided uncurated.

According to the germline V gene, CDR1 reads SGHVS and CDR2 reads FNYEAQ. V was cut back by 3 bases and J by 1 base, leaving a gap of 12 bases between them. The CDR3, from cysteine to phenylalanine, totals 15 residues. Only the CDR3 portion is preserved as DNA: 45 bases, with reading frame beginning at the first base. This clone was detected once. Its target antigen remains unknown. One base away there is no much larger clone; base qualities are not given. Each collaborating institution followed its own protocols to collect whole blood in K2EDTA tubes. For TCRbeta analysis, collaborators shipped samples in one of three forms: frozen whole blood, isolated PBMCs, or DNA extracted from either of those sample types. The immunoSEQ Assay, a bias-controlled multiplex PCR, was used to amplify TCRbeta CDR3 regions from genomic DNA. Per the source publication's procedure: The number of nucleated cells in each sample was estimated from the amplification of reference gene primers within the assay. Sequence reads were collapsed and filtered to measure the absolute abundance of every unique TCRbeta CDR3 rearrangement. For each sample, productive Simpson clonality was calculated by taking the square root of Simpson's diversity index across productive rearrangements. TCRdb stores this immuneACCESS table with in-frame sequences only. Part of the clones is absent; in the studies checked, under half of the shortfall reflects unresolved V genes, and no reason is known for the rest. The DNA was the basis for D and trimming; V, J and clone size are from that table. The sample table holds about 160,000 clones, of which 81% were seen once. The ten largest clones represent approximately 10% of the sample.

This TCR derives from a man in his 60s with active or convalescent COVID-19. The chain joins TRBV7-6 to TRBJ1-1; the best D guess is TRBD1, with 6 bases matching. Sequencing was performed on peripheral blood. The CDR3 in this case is CASSLGGAGNTEAFF. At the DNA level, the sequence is TGTGCCAGCAGCTTGGGGGGGGCCGGGAACACTGAAGCTTTCTTT.